One and the same sample provided the 19 T cell receptor beta chains below, sequenced in a study of blood T cells in healthy people across ages. Together with a sample-barcoded 5' primer, a J-beta primer mix was included in a second PCR lasting roughly 6 to 12 cycles. TCRdb independently ran MiXCR on the 5' RACE reads; one entry per CDR3 protein. The data show 1.8 million or so distinct CDR3 sequences, with approximately 40% seen just once and around 23% held by the top ten. Sequenced: blood. Receptors originate from a human donor in good health.

The chain uses TRBV7-9 and TRBJ2-1, with D perhaps TRBD2 (7 bases). Trimming shortened V by 2 bases and J by 9 bases, and 17 bases separated the two germline ends. The CDR3 totals 15 residues. Germline V gene data show CDR1 as SEHNR and CDR2 as FQNEAQ (reference sequence). The CDR3 bases are TGTGCCAGCAGCTTATTGGAGGGGGGGATCGGTGAGCAGTTCTTC. Translating it yields CASSLLEGGIGEQFF.

The chain recombines TRBV6-6 with TRBJ2-1, with TRBD2 identical over 10 bases. This CDR3 has 15 residues. CDR1 and CDR2 from the germline V gene are MNHNY and SVGAGI (reference sequence). V dropped 0 bases and J dropped 12; count of bases not matched to a gene: 8. CDR3 loop: CASSYSSGGVDGQFF. DNA of the CDR3: TGTGCCAGCAGTTACTCAAGCGGGGGGGTAGATGGGCAGTTCTTC.

This chain connects TRBV5-1 to TRBJ2-1; D not resolved. The germline V gene has CDR1 SGHRS and CDR2 YFSETQ. V was shortened by 4 bases and J by 8 bases, with 22 bases between the two germline ends. This CDR3 contains 16 residues. The CDR3 nucleotides read TGCGCCAGCAGCGAACAGACGGACCTACTATTCTATGAGCAGTTCTTC. It encodes CASSEQTDLLFYEQFF.

Worth noting for this clonotype: A junction boundary mismatches the germline segment, possibly from a read error. The chain recombines TRBV6-2 or TRBV6-3 with TRBJ2-4, with TRBD2 as a possible D gene (6 bases). The CDR3 length is 13 residues. Germline loops: CDR1 MNHEY, CDR2 SVGEGT. The CDR3 coding sequence is TGTGCCAGCAGTACGGGACTTCGGTCTATTCAGCACTTC. Translated: CASSTGLRSIQHF.

This chain links TRBV12-3 or TRBV12-4 with TRBJ2-5; 7 bases line up with TRBD1. The DNA end lines up better with TRBJ2-7; the J call may be wrong. The CDR3 contains 14 residues. CDR3 in DNA: TGTGCCAGCCCATTGGTGAGCGACAGGGACGAGCAGTACTTC. Protein sequence: CASPLVSDRDEQYF.

Only a few counts were recorded for this clonotype. The chain couples TRBV15 to TRBJ1-4, with 7 bases lining up with TRBD1. The CDR3 totals 15 residues. Germline V gene lookup returns CDR1 LNHNV and CDR2 YYDKDF (reference sequence). The V segment lost 3 bases and the J segment 8 bases; nucleotides outside the gene matches: 9. For the CDR3, the DNA is TGTGCCACCAGCAGGCTAGACAGGGTAGGGGAAAAACTGTTTTTT. Translating it yields CATSRLDRVGEKLFF. The full variable domain, its missing parts supplied by reference TRBV15 and TRBJ1-4, is DAMVIQNPRYQVTQFGKPVTLSCSQTLNHNVMYWYQQKSSQAPKLLFHYYDKDFNNEADTPDNFQSRRPNTSFCFLDIRSPGLGDTAMYLCATSRLDRVGEKLFFGSGTQLSVL.

The chain carries TRBV15 and TRBJ1-1; tentative D call: TRBD1 (5 bases). V gave up 1 base and J gave up 4 bases, with 10 bases separating them. CDR1 LNHNV and CDR2 YYDKDF come from the germline V gene (reference sequence). The CDR3 is 14 residues long. The CDR3 loop reads CATSRVDSLTEAFF. The CDR3 nucleotides read TGTGCCACCAGCAGAGTTGACAGCCTCACTGAAGCTTTCTTT. The full variable domain, in which reference TRBV15 and TRBJ1-1 provide the parts outside the CDR3, is DAMVIQNPRYQVTQFGKPVTLSCSQTLNHNVMYWYQQKSSQAPKLLFHYYDKDFNNEADTPDNFQSRRPNTSFCFLDIRSPGLGDTAMYLCATSRVDSLTEAFFGQGTRLTVV.

This chain uses TRBV25-1 with TRBJ2-5; D perhaps matches TRBD2 (7 bases). CDR3 length: 14 amino acids. CDR1 MGHDK and CDR2 SYGVNS come from the germline V gene. The V end was cut by 9 bases, the J end by 2 bases, with 16 bases between. CDR3: CASAAGGTQETQYF. In DNA, the CDR3 is TGTGCCAGTGCCGCCGGGGGGACACAAGAGACCCAGTACTTC.

This chain joins TRBV20-1 and TRBJ2-3, with unresolved D. Trimming left V 4 bases short and J 2 bases short, with 13 bases between. The germline gives CDR1 DFQATT, CDR2 SNEGSKA (reference sequence). The CDR3 is 14 amino acids. CDR3 nucleotide sequence: TGCAGTGCTACTGGGATGGTGGACACAGATACGCAGTATTTT. Residues: CSATGMVDTDTQYF.

The chain couples TRBV12-3 or TRBV12-4 to TRBJ1-2; the D gene is possibly TRBD1 (5 bases). This CDR3 region has 15 residues. V shed 6 bases and J shed 4 bases, with 18 bases lying between them. The CDR3 loop reads CASRTSREGFYGYTF. DNA for the CDR3: TGTGCCAGCAGAACATCCAGGGAGGGCTTCTATGGCTACACCTTC.

A note on this clonotype: This could be a read error, since a much larger clone is one nucleotide away. The chain couples TRBV12-3 or TRBV12-4 to TRBJ2-5; the D gene is possibly TRBD2 (5 bases). V was cut by 6 bases and J by 6 bases, with 17 bases left in between. The CDR3 spans 14 residues. CDR3: CASRWTGMGKTQYF. CDR3 nucleotide sequence: TGTGCCAGCAGGTGGACTGGGATGGGGAAGACCCAGTACTTC.

This chain links TRBV7-9 with TRBJ2-5; 9 nucleotides agree with TRBD2. The J call may be mistaken, given a closer DNA end match to TRBJ2-7. Germline values: CDR1 SEHNR, CDR2 FQNEAQ (reference sequence). The CDR3 has 14 residues. CDR3 nucleotide sequence: TGTGCCAGCAGCTTAGAAGGACTAGCGTCCGAGCAGTACTTC. It codes for CASSLEGLASEQYF.

This chain joins TRBV12-3 or TRBV12-4 and TRBJ2-7; 7 nucleotides match TRBD2. The CDR3 totals 14 residues. J gave up 0 bases and V 6 bases, and 5 bases lay outside the gene matches. The CDR3 loop reads CASSDLAASYEQYF. The CDR3 DNA reads as TGTGCCAGCAGCGACCTAGCGGCCTCCTACGAGCAGTACTTC.

As to this clonotype: A junction end diverges from the germline sequence, so it may reflect a read error. This chain uses TRBV6-1 with TRBJ2-4; TRBD1 might be the D (5 bases). CDR3 size: 18 residues. Germline CDR1 reads MNHNS; CDR2 reads SASEGT. The CDR3 nucleotides are TGTGCCAGCAGTGAACCCCTCAAGGCCAGGGTTGTCAAAAACATTCGGTACTTC. Translating it yields CASSEPLKARVVKNIRYF.

As for this clonotype: The junction differs from germline at one of its ends, possibly a read error. This chain uses TRBV6-5 with TRBJ1-6; the D gene is possibly TRBD1 (6 bases). The germline gives CDR1 MNHEY, CDR2 SVGAGI. CDR3 size: 17 residues. CDR3 DNA sequence: TGCGCCAGCAGTTACTCAGTAGGGGGAAGAGGAAATTCACCCCTCCACTTT. It is translated as CASSYSVGGRGNSPLHF.

The V call is TRBV14, the J call TRBJ2-7, with D hard to call. The CDR3 is made up of 13 amino acids. V was shortened by 1 base and J by 6 bases, with 10 bases between the two germline ends. Looked up from germline, CDR1 is SGHDN and CDR2 is FVKESK. This CDR3 is CASSQVRGSEQYF. The DNA for the CDR3 is TGTGCCAGCAGCCAAGTTCGAGGCTCCGAGCAGTACTTC.

J is TRBJ2-7 and V is TRBV6-2 or TRBV6-3, with D perhaps matching TRBD2 (6 bases). The CDR3 contains 13 residues. Germline lookup yields CDR1 MNHEY and CDR2 SVGEGT. Trimming stripped 11 bases from V and 6 bases from J, with 20 bases between. The CDR3 nucleotides are TGTGCCGGCACCAAACAATGGCGGGGCGAGCAGTACTTC. Encoded protein: CAGTKQWRGEQYF.

The genes are TRBV15 and TRBJ2-5, with D perhaps being TRBD1 or TRBD2 (5 bases each). V lost 0 bases and J lost 5, with 13 bases in between. This CDR3 has 15 residues. Looked up from germline, CDR1 is LNHNV and CDR2 is YYDKDF (reference sequence). CDR3 sequence reads: CATSRDRAGSETQYF. Here the CDR3 DNA reads TGTGCCACCAGCAGAGATCGGGCAGGGAGTGAGACCCAGTACTTC.

The chain combines TRBV29-1 with TRBJ1-2; unclear D gene. Germline V CDR1 and CDR2: SQVTM, ANQGSEA. CDR3 length equals 13 residues. Deletions cut 3 bases from V and 5 bases from J, with 13 bases between. Here the CDR3 reads CSVEGSSHYGYTF. The CDR3 DNA is TGCAGCGTTGAGGGCAGTTCCCATTATGGCTACACCTTC.